This is a list of T cell receptor beta chains from one sample in a study of T cell changes during pregnancy in multiple sclerosis. Data came from immunoSEQ multiplex PCR; TCRdb stores just in-frame clones and leaves some out. Among tens of thousands of clones listed, 90% to 95% were seen once. This material consisted of CD4+ T cells from peripheral blood mononuclear cells, taken in the second trimester of pregnancy. Receptor source: a female donor with multiple sclerosis, enrolled in a pregnancy study. Both conserved end residues are part of each CDR3. Fields, in order: D gene, J gene, clone size, V gene, CDR3 protein, CDR3 DNA. A D gene is named only where the DNA matches it firmly. Not every row has a clone size; where given, it reads once, few, many or a size class.

D: TRBD2; J: TRBJ2-7; size: .; V: TRBV5-4; CDR3: CASSSKSRLAGDYEQYF; DNA: TGTGCCAGCAGCTCGAAAAGCCGACTAGCGGGTGACTACGAGCAGTACTTC
D: .; J: TRBJ2-3; size: .; V: TRBV7-9; CDR3: CASRPSGPDTQYF; DNA: TGTGCCAGCAGGCCCTCAGGGCCAGATACGCAGTATTTT
D: TRBD1; J: TRBJ1-4; size: .; V: TRBV7-6; CDR3: CASSSRTGRATNEKLFF; DNA: TGTGCCAGCAGCTCTAGGACAGGGAGGGCAACTAATGAAAAACTGTTTTTT
D: .; J: TRBJ1-1; size: .; V: TRBV18; CDR3: CASSPSGQPNTEAFF; DNA: TGTGCCAGCTCACCAAGCGGACAGCCGAACACTGAAGCTTTCTTT
D: TRBD1; J: TRBJ1-6; size: few; V: TRBV18; CDR3: CASSLITTGRDSPLHF; DNA: TGTGCCAGCTCACTCATAACGACAGGGAGAGATTCACCCCTCCACTTT
D: .; J: TRBJ2-7; size: .; V: TRBV19; CDR3: CASRTEYYRVSYEQYF; DNA: TGTGCCAGCCGGACAGAATACTACAGGGTTAGCTACGAGCAGTACTTC
D: TRBD1; J: TRBJ1-5; size: .; V: TRBV19; CDR3: CASVPGDRLNQPQHF; DNA: TGTGCCAGTGTCCCGGGGGACAGGCTCAATCAGCCCCAGCATTTT
D: TRBD2; J: TRBJ2-1; size: .; V: TRBV7-9; CDR3: CASSLGGGGGTDEQFF; DNA: TGTGCCAGCAGCTTAGGCGGGGGGGGAGGCACGGATGAGCAGTTCTTC
D: TRBD2; J: TRBJ2-1; size: .; V: TRBV10-3; CDR3: CAISSLAGVWDEQFF; DNA: TGTGCCATCAGTTCACTAGCGGGAGTCTGGGATGAGCAGTTCTTC
D: .; J: TRBJ2-7; size: .; V: TRBV29-1; CDR3: CSVERQGSGEQYF; DNA: TGCAGCGTTGAACGGCAGGGAAGTGGCGAGCAGTACTTC
D: TRBD1; J: TRBJ2-5; size: .; V: TRBV5-1; CDR3: CASSRQGGETQYF; DNA: TGCGCCAGCAGCAGACAGGGTGGCGAGACCCAGTACTTC
D: TRBD2; J: TRBJ2-1; size: .; V: TRBV19; CDR3: CASSRRPSGGGSYNEQFF; DNA: TGTGCCAGTAGTCGTCGTCCTAGCGGGGGAGGGTCCTACAATGAGCAGTTCTTC
D: .; J: TRBJ1-6; size: .; V: TRBV9; CDR3: CASSVSEANNSPLHF; DNA: TGTGCCAGCAGCGTTTCTGAAGCCAATAATTCACCCCTCCACTTT
D: .; J: TRBJ2-3; size: .; V: TRBV28; CDR3: CASSGDRGRWEPQYF; DNA: TGTGCCAGCAGTGGGGACCGGGGGAGATGGGAGCCGCAGTATTTT
D: .; J: TRBJ1-6; size: .; V: TRBV14; CDR3: CASRQDGSPLHF; DNA: TGTGCCAGCAGACAAGACGGTTCACCCCTCCACTTT
D: TRBD1; J: TRBJ1-1; size: .; V: TRBV9; CDR3: CASSQGVGPGQGARAFF; DNA: TGTGCCAGCAGCCAGGGGGTGGGGCCGGGACAGGGGGCAAGAGCTTTCTTT
D: TRBD1; J: TRBJ1-5; size: once; V: TRBV12-5; CDR3: CASDLGQGGGQPQHF; DNA: TGTGCTAGTGACCTGGGACAGGGAGGGGGTCAGCCCCAGCATTTT
D: .; J: TRBJ1-1; size: .; V: TRBV9; CDR3: CASSVKYRDTEAFF; DNA: TGTGCCAGCAGCGTAAAATACAGGGACACTGAAGCTTTCTTT
D: TRBD2; J: TRBJ2-3; size: .; V: TRBV30; CDR3: CAWSHGLEGTDTQYF; DNA: TGTGCCTGGAGTCACGGACTAGAAGGCACAGATACGCAGTATTTT
D: .; J: TRBJ1-5; size: few; V: TRBV28; CDR3: CASSFRQPNQPQHF; DNA: TGTGCCAGCAGTTTTCGACAGCCTAATCAGCCCCAGCATTTT
D: TRBD2; J: TRBJ2-2; size: .; V: TRBV4-1; CDR3: CASSQQTSGRYTGELFF; DNA: TGCGCCAGCAGCCAACAGACTAGCGGGAGGTACACCGGGGAGCTGTTTTTT
D: .; J: TRBJ2-2; size: .; V: TRBV19; CDR3: CASSIPDSNTGELFF; DNA: TGTGCCAGTAGTATCCCCGACTCGAACACCGGGGAGCTGTTTTTT
D: .; J: TRBJ2-3; size: .; V: TRBV7-9; CDR3: CASSPSTDTQYF; DNA: TGTGCCAGCAGCCCGAGCACAGATACGCAGTATTTT
D: .; J: TRBJ1-2; size: .; V: TRBV18; CDR3: CASSPRAQGGDGYTF; DNA: TGTGCCAGCTCACCCCGGGCACAGGGAGGGGATGGCTACACCTTC
D: .; J: TRBJ2-5; size: .; V: TRBV5-1; CDR3: CASSLTGNTETQYF; DNA: TGCGCCAGCAGCTTGACAGGGAATACGGAGACCCAGTACTTC
D: .; J: TRBJ2-2; size: .; V: TRBV5-1; CDR3: CASSPARLVDTGELFF; DNA: TGCGCCAGCAGCCCCGCCAGACTAGTGGACACCGGGGAGCTGTTTTTT
D: TRBD1; J: TRBJ2-5; size: .; V: TRBV6-5; CDR3: CASSSTGTGGYETQYF; DNA: TGTGCCAGCAGTTCCACCGGGACAGGGGGTTACGAGACCCAGTACTTC
D: TRBD1; J: TRBJ1-1; size: .; V: TRBV6-1; CDR3: CASSEFVGQLNTEAFF; DNA: TGTGCCAGCAGTGAGTTCGTGGGACAGCTGAACACTGAAGCTTTCTTT
D: .; J: TRBJ2-7; size: .; V: TRBV30; CDR3: CAWSVQQGMKQYF; DNA: TGTGCCTGGAGTGTCCAACAGGGAATGAAGCAGTACTTC
D: TRBD2; J: TRBJ2-1; size: .; V: TRBV9; CDR3: CASSPSGGANEQFF; DNA: TGTGCCAGCAGCCCCTCCGGGGGGGCAAATGAGCAGTTCTTC
D: TRBD1; J: TRBJ1-2; size: .; V: TRBV7-2; CDR3: CASSSRDSLYGYTF; DNA: TGTGCCAGCAGCTCCCGGGACAGCCTCTATGGCTACACCTTC
D: TRBD2; J: TRBJ2-7; size: .; V: TRBV7-3; CDR3: CASSSGLAGGSNEQYF; DNA: TGTGCCAGCAGCTCGGGACTAGCGGGAGGTTCCAACGAGCAGTACTTC
D: .; J: TRBJ2-7; size: .; V: TRBV28; CDR3: CASSLRSYEQYF; DNA: TGTGCCAGCAGCCTCCGGTCCTACGAGCAGTACTTC
D: .; J: TRBJ2-5; size: .; V: TRBV19; CDR3: CASSTVREETQYF; DNA: TGTGCCAGTAGTACTGTACGCGAAGAGACCCAGTACTTC
D: .; J: TRBJ2-7; size: .; V: TRBV9; CDR3: CASSPPGAYEQYF; DNA: TGTGCCAGCAGCCCCCCGGGGGCCTACGAGCAGTACTTC